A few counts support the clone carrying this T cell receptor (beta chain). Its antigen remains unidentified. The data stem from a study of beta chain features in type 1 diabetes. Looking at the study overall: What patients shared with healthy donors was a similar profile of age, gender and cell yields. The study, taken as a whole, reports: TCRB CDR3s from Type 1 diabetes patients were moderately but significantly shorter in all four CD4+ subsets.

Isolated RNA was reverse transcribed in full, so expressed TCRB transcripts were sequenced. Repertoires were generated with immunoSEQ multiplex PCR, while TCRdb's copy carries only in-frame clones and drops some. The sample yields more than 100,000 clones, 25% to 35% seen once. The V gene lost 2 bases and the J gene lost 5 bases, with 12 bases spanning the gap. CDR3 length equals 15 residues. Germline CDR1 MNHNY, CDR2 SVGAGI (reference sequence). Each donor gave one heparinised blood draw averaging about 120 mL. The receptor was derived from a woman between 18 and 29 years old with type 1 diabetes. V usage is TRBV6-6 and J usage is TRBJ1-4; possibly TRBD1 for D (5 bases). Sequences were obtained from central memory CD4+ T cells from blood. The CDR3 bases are TGTGCCAGCAGTTACGGGGAGGGGCTGAATGAAAAACTGTTTTTT. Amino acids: CASSYGEGLNEKLFF.